These T cell receptor beta chains were read from a single sample in a study of PD-1 blockade in classical Hodgkin lymphoma. Sequenced by immunoSEQ multiplex PCR; TCRdb stores in-frame clones only, minus some. The sample lists around 93,000 clones; more than 70% were seen once. The source material was peripheral blood mononuclear cells (PBMCs), sampled before the fourth cycle of nivolumab. These receptors were collected from a human donor with classical Hodgkin lymphoma. The conserved cysteine and the conserved F or W are not part of the CDR3 here. Each record gives: D gene, CDR3 length, V gene, clone size, J gene, CDR3 protein. A D gene is named only where the DNA matches it firmly. Size is stated for part of the rows, as once, few or many counts, or as a class when the clone is expanded.

-	12	TRBV5-5	-	TRBJ2-3	ASSFYSDTDTQY
TRBD1	13	TRBV28	once	TRBJ2-1	ASTSPGTGVHEQF
-	14	TRBV4-1	-	TRBJ1-1	ASSPRRGAADTEAF
-	15	TRBV18	-	TRBJ2-3	ASSPLPHMLGTDTQY
-	10	TRBV5-4	-	TRBJ1-1	ASSWNRDGAF
TRBD2	15	TRBV7-3	-	TRBJ2-7	ASSMGLAGDSSYEQY
-	14	TRBV6-5	-	TRBJ2-6	ASSLSYSSGANVLT
TRBD2	12	TRBV7-6	-	TRBJ2-1	ASSRGLQLDEQF
TRBD2	13	TRBV5-4	-	TRBJ2-3	ASSFGGASTDTQY
-	12	TRBV29-1	-	TRBJ1-1	SVARSLMNTEAF
-	10	TRBV6-1	-	TRBJ1-2	ASSEVIYGYT
TRBD2	13	TRBV6-6	-	TRBJ2-1	ASSPTSLRYNEQF
TRBD2	12	TRBV7-2	-	TRBJ2-1	ASSPGGRRYEQF
-	13	TRBV27	-	TRBJ2-1	ASSSPTRSYNEQF
TRBD1	13	TRBV5-1	-	TRBJ1-1	ASSPRTGANTEAF
TRBD2	16	TRBV5-1	-	TRBJ2-2	ASSWGLAGRPNTGELF
-	13	TRBV18	-	TRBJ2-7	ASSPPAGAAYEQY
-	11	TRBV29-1	-	TRBJ1-3	SAEGISGNTIY
TRBD2	13	TRBV9	few	TRBJ2-1	ASSVGTSGGAWQF
TRBD1	12	TRBV6-5	few	TRBJ2-1	ASSYSWDSNEQF
-	12	TRBV6-1	-	-	ASSARSGNYEQY
TRBD1	14	TRBV7-2	-	TRBJ2-7	ASSLFTRTGVYEQY
-	12	TRBV12-5	-	TRBJ2-1	ASGPRGADNEQF
-	8	TRBV11-3	once	TRBJ1-2	ASSPRDDT
-	10	TRBV2	once	TRBJ2-3	ASSWASDAQY
-	11	TRBV11-3	-	TRBJ2-2	ASSFRVPGELF
-	13	TRBV4-2	-	TRBJ2-7	ASSQTGTNAGEQY
-	13	TRBV28	-	TRBJ2-4	ASSLRWGAKNIQY
-	17	TRBV19	-	TRBJ1-5	ASANGPGLKDLDNQPQH
TRBD2	10	TRBV4-1	-	TRBJ2-1	ASSQKGLAQF
TRBD1	12	TRBV6-6	-	TRBJ2-7	ASRGTGFSYEQY
TRBD1	11	TRBV7-2	-	TRBJ2-1	ASSLAGQGEQF
-	10	TRBV28	-	TRBJ2-3	ASTDSLHTQY
-	11	TRBV30	-	TRBJ1-2	AWSRDRPYGYT
TRBD1	13	TRBV2	-	TRBJ2-7	ASKTLGTGAAEQY
-	9	TRBV25-1	once	TRBJ2-5	ASSGADTQY